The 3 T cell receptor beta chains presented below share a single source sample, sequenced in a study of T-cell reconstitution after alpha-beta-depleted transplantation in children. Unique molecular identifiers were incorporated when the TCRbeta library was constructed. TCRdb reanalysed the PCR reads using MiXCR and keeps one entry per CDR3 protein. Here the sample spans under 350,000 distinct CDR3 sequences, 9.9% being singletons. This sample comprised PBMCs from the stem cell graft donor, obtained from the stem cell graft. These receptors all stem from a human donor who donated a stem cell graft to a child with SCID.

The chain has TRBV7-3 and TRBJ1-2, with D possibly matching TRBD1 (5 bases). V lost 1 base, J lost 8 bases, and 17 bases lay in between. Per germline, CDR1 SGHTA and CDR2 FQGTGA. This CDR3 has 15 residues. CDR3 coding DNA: TGTGCCAGCAGCTTAAGGGGCGGGCAGGGCGGAGGCTACACCTTC. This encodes CASSLRGGQGGGYTF.

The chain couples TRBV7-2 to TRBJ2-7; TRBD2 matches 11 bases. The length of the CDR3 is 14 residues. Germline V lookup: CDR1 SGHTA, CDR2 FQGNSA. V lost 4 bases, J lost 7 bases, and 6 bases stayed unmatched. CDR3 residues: CASSYTSGGGEQYF. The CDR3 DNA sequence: TGTGCCAGCAGCTATACTAGCGGGGGAGGAGAGCAGTACTTC.

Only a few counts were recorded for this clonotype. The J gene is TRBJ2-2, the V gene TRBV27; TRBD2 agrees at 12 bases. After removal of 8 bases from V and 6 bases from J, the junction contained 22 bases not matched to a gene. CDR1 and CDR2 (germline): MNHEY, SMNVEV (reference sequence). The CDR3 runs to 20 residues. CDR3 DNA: TGTGCCAGCTCGATCGGGAGCCTAGCGGGGGGGCGATGGGCAGCCGGGGAGCTGTTTTTT. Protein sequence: CASSIGSLAGGRWAAGELFF.